This TCR beta chain originates from a study of blood T cell repertoires in COVID-19. Some clones are missing from TCRdb's copy, which holds only in-frame ones; the method was immunoSEQ multiplex PCR. The sample gives roughly 240,000 clones, roughly 79% of which show up once; about 1.9% is in the top ten. V trimming: 5 bases; J trimming: 5 bases; junction bases outside the gene matches: 11. CDR3 length: 15 amino acids. Germline CDR1 and CDR2: MNHNY and SVGAGI (reference sequence). Sequencing was done on a sample of peripheral blood. The TCR was taken from a woman aged 80 or over with acute or convalescent COVID-19. The chain carries TRBV6-6 and TRBJ2-7; TRBD2 agrees at 8 bases. CDR3 nucleotides: TGTGCCAGCAGTACAATAGCGGGAATGGTACACGAGCAGTACTTC. Amino acids: CASSTIAGMVHEQYF.